This T cell receptor beta chain was recovered during a study of OX40 agonist ivuxolimab in advanced cancers. The repertoire was sequenced with immunoSEQ multiplex PCR; TCRdb's copy has only in-frame clones and lacks some. Of roughly 46,000 clones in the sample, 70% to 85% were seen once. On cycle 4 day 1 and cycle 7 day 1, as well as at baseline, blood was sampled. This CDR3 comprises 11 residues. Germline CDR1 reads DFQATT; CDR2 reads SNEGSKA (reference sequence). The V and J ends lost 4 bases and 0 bases respectively, with 0 bases between them. The sample consisted of CD4+ or CD8+ T cells sorted from blood, taken in a trial of the OX40 agonist ivuxolimab. V is TRBV20-1 and J is TRBJ2-2; D is unclear. This clonotype was sampled from an adult with an advanced solid tumor such as melanoma, head and neck, liver or kidney cancer. The CDR3 DNA sequence: TGCAGTGCTACGAACACCGGGGAGCTGTTTTTT. As protein: CSATNTGELFF.